The clone carrying this T cell receptor beta chain has just a few counts. Its specificity is not known. Reverse transcription of extracted RNA yielded cDNA, which provided the sequencing template. Sequencing used immunoSEQ multiplex PCR; TCRdb keeps in-frame clones, though not all of them. The data show approximately 98,000 clones, with over 55% seen just once and 20% to 25% held by the top ten. The sample is drawn from a study of CD8+ T cells in alopecia areata. Study-wide results and caveats: Sequencing of scalp samples also captures resident alphabeta T cells of normal skin.

Germline V CDR1 and CDR2: SGHDN, FVKESK. Trimming cost V 4 bases and J 2 bases; bases outside gene matches: 7. The CDR3 contains 16 residues. Collection of lesional scalp punch biopsies and peripheral blood was performed in alopecia areata patients. The clonotype comes from a human donor with alopecia areata. Sequenced input: NKG2D-low CD8+ T cells sorted from blood. V usage is TRBV14 and J usage is TRBJ2-3; TRBD1 matches at 9 bases. CDR3 loop: CASSRRTGVTTDTQYF. CDR3 DNA: TGTGCCAGCAGCCGCCGGACAGGGGTGACCACAGATACGCAGTATTTT.